This T cell receptor beta chain was identified in a study of response to subunit inactivated influenza vaccine. TCRdb re-analysed the RT-PCR reads in MiXCR, keeping a single row per CDR3 protein. The table records 500,000 to 550,000 distinct CDR3 sequences, approximately 24% of them present only once. This clonotype was counted only a few times. Germline loops: CDR1 DFQATT, CDR2 SNEGSKA (reference sequence). The V gene lost 4 bases and the J gene lost 4 bases, with 13 bases spanning the gap. The CDR3 runs 13 residues. The same sample was also used in a study of T cells expressing NK-cell markers. That report adds: As the method of synthesis, 5'RACE template switching with UMIs yielded TCR beta cDNA. More than 5 donors had dominant NKG2C+ clonotypes that comprised roughly 1.0-8% of their CD8+ T cells.

The sample was CD4+ T cells sorted from PBMCs, taken approximately 13 days after vaccination. The source is a man in his fifties or sixties who received an inactivated influenza vaccine. The chain is built from TRBV20-1 and TRBJ2-5; D gene ambiguous. CDR3 coding DNA: TGCAGTGCTAACCAGCGACATTTAGAGACCCAGTACTTC. It codes for CSANQRHLETQYF.